A single sample gave rise to the 12 T cell receptor beta chains below, sequenced in a study of cytomegalovirus exposure and HLA in healthy donors. The method was immunoSEQ multiplex PCR; TCRdb's version includes in-frame clones alone and lacks a portion of them. The sample has fewer than 150,000 clones, more than 85% seen once. The sample comprised PBMCs. These receptors all come from a young man in good health and CMV-seropositive.

The J gene is TRBJ1-4, the V gene TRBV15; the D is unclear. CDR3 length: 14 amino acids. Germline values: CDR1 LNHNV, CDR2 YYDKDF (reference sequence). Trimming left V 1 base short and J 0 bases short, with 3 bases between. DNA for the CDR3: TGTGCCACCAGCAGAGCTACAACTAATGAAAAACTGTTTTTT. Translated: CATSRATTNEKLFF.

The gene calls are TRBV9 and TRBJ2-7; tentatively, D is TRBD2 (5 bases). Trimming removed 2 bases at V and 1 base at J, with 10 bases between. CDR3 size: 14 residues. Germline CDR1 reads SGDLS; CDR2 reads YYNGEE. CDR3 protein: CASSVGSLSYEQYF. The DNA of the CDR3 is TGTGCCAGCAGCGTTGGGAGTCTATCCTACGAGCAGTACTTC.

The J gene is TRBJ2-7, the V gene TRBV6-5, with D tentatively TRBD1 (5 bases). Trimming took off 6 bases at V and 4 bases at J, with 10 bases between the two ends. This CDR3 has 12 amino acids. Germline values: CDR1 MNHEY, CDR2 SVGAGI. Here the CDR3 reads CASSLTEYEQYF. The CDR3 DNA is TGTGCCAGCAGCCTGACAGAATACGAGCAGTACTTC.

The V call is TRBV18, the J call TRBJ1-1; D is possibly TRBD1 (5 bases). Trimming left V 1 base short and J 1 base short, with 19 bases between. The length of the CDR3 is 18 residues. CDR1 is KGHSH and CDR2 is LQKENI in the germline V gene. The DNA for the CDR3 is TGTGCCAGCTCACCACGGGAAGTGGAAGGAGGGGAGAACACTGAAGCTTTCTTT. This codes for CASSPREVEGGENTEAFF.

Only a few counts were recorded for this clone. The V gene is TRBV21-1, the J gene TRBJ1-2; the D segment call TRBD1 is taken from the table without a DNA check. TRBV21-1 is tagged as a pseudogene. This CDR3 is built from 20 residues. CDR3 loop: CASSKRGFPGQGNLNYGYTF. CDR3 in DNA: TGTGCCAGCAGCAAAAGGGGGTTCCCGGGACAGGGGAACCTTAACTATGGCTACACCTTC.

The rearrangement joins TRBV7-9 to TRBJ2-5, with 8 bases aligning to TRBD2. Germline V CDR1 and CDR2: SEHNR, FQNEAQ (reference sequence). The V and J ends lost 5 bases and 5 bases, in that order; junction bases with no gene match: 10. This CDR3 spans 15 amino acids. CDR3 sequence reads: CASSPSGGGLETQYF. The CDR3 DNA follows: TGTGCCAGCAGCCCCAGCGGGGGAGGGTTGGAGACCCAGTACTTC.

The J gene is TRBJ1-2, the V gene TRBV19, with D perhaps TRBD1 (6 bases). Trimming pared 3 bases from V and 8 bases from J, leaving 16 bases between. CDR3 length: 14 amino acids. Germline V gene data show CDR1 as LNHDA and CDR2 as SQIVND (reference sequence). This CDR3 is CASSMDRSDRGYTF. The CDR3 DNA follows: TGTGCCAGTAGTATGGATCGCTCCGACAGGGGCTACACCTTC.

The CDR3 DNA reads TGTGCCAGCAGCTTAAAAGGGGAAACTTCACCCCTCCACTTT. It yields the protein CASSLKGETSPLHF. This chain links TRBV7-6 with TRBJ1-6, with D possibly matching TRBD1 (5 bases). Trimming took 2 bases from V and 9 from J, leaving 11 bases between them. Per germline, CDR1 SGHVS and CDR2 FNYEAQ. The CDR3 covers 14 residues.

The chain has TRBV7-8 and TRBJ2-2; D is undetermined. Trimming removed 4 bases from V and 1 base from J, with 4 bases in between. Germline V gene data show CDR1 as SGHVS and CDR2 as FQNEAQ. The CDR3 spans 13 residues. DNA for the CDR3: TGTGCCAGCAGCTCCAAGAACACCGGGGAGCTGTTTTTT. This sequence encodes CASSSKNTGELFF.

This chain connects TRBV7-9 to TRBJ2-5; no definite D call. The length of the CDR3 is 12 residues. Germline CDR1 is SEHNR and CDR2 is FQNEAQ (reference sequence). Trimming removed 0 bases from V and 3 bases from J, with 2 bases in between. The CDR3: CASSLAKETQYF. The CDR3 DNA sequence: TGTGCCAGCAGCTTAGCCAAAGAGACCCAGTACTTC.

This rearrangement joins TRBV7-9 to TRBJ2-7; D perhaps matches TRBD1 (6 bases). The CDR3 has 13 residues. The germline V gene encodes CDR1 SEHNR and CDR2 FQNEAQ (reference sequence). V dropped 5 bases and J dropped 2 bases, with 10 bases sitting between them. CDR3 protein: CASSLDSAYEQYF. The DNA of the CDR3 is TGTGCCAGCAGCCTGGACAGTGCCTACGAGCAGTACTTC.

This clone appeared a few times. CDR3 residues: CASSLVEWARVPREKLFF. CDR3 nucleotide sequence: TGTGCCAGCAGCTTGGTTGAATGGGCCAGGGTACCCAGAGAAAAACTGTTTTTT. The chain carries TRBV5-4 and TRBJ1-4, with a possible D match to TRBD1 (5 bases). V was cut by 0 bases and J by 8 bases, with 23 bases left in between. The CDR3 consists of 18 residues. Per germline, CDR1 SGHNT and CDR2 YYREEE (reference sequence).